This T cell receptor beta chain was retrieved from a study of vaccination effects on CD4 cells after COVID-19. A word on this clone: Its antigen is unidentified.

Profiled with immunoSEQ multiplex PCR; TCRdb holds only in-frame clones, not every one. The data contain about 20,000 clones, around 76% of them singletons. Germline loops: CDR1 GTSNPN, CDR2 SVGIG (reference sequence). Unmatched junction bases numbered 7, after V lost 5 bases and J lost 8 bases. This CDR3 is built from 12 residues. Antigen-specific CD4+ T cells were expanded with viral peptide pools in the ViraFEST assay before sequencing. Following 10 days of culture, CD4+ T cells were isolated. A positive SARS-CoV-2 PCR test fell between March and December 2020. A density of fewer than 2.5 million PBMC per well was used; these cells were cultured with about 10 IU/ml IL-2 and approximately 10 ug/ml peptides.

The chain recombines TRBV30 with TRBJ1-2; 8 nucleotides match TRBD1. This clonotype was obtained from a human donor who had a prior SARS-CoV-2 infection. This material consisted of CD4+ T cells from PBMCs cultured with SARS-CoV-2 spike peptides, taken before COVID-19 vaccination. The CDR3 spells CAWSTGGFGYTF. CDR3 nucleotides: TGTGCCTGGTCAACAGGGGGGTTCGGCTACACCTTC.